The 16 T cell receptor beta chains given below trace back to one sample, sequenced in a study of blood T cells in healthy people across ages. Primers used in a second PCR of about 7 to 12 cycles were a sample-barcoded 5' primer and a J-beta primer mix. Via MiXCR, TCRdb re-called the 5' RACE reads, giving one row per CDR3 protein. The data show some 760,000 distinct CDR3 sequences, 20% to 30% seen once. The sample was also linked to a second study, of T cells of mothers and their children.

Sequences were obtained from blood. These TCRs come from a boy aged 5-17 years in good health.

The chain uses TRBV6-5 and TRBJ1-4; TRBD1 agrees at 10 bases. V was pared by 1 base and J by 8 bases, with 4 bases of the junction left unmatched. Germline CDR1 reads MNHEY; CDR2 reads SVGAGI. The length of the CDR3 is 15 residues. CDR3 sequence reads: CASSYYRTGGEKLFF. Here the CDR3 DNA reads TGTGCCAGCAGTTACTACCGGACAGGGGGAGAAAAACTGTTTTTT.

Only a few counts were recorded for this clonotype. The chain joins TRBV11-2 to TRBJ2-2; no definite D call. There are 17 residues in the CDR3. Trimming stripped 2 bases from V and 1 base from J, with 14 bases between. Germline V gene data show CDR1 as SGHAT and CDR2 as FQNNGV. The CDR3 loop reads CASSLRRLGVNTGELFF. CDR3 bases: TGTGCCAGCAGCTTAAGGCGGTTGGGTGTGAACACCGGGGAGCTGTTTTTT. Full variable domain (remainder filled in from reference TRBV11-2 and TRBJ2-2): EAGVAQSPRYKIIEKRQSVAFWCNPISGHATLYWYQQILGQGPKLLIQFQNNGVVDDSQLPKDRFSAERLKGVDSTLKIQPAKLEDSAVYLCASSLRRLGVNTGELFFGEGSRLTVL.

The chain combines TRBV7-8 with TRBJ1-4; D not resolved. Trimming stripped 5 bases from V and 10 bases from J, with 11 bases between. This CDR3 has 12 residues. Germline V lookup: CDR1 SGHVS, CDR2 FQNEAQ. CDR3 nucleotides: TGTGCCAGCAGCCGCGGACCTGGAAAACTGTTTTTT. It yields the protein CASSRGPGKLFF.

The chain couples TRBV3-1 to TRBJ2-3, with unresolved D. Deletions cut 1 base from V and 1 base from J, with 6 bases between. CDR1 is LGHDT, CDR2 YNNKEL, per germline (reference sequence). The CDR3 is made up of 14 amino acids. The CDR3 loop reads CASSQGVGTDTQYF. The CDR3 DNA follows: TGTGCCAGCAGCCAAGGTGTAGGCACAGATACGCAGTATTTT.

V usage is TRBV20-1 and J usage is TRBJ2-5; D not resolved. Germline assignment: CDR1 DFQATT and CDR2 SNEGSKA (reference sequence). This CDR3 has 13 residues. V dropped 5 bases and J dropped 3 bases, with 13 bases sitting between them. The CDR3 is CSAWKGIKETQYF. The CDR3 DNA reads TGCAGTGCTTGGAAAGGGATCAAAGAGACCCAGTACTTC.

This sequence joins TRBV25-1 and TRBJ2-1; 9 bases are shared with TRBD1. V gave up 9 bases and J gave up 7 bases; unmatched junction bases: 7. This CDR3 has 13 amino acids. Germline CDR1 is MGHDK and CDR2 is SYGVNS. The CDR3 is CASVQGAINEQFF. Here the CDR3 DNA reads TGTGCCAGTGTACAGGGGGCGATAAATGAGCAGTTCTTC.

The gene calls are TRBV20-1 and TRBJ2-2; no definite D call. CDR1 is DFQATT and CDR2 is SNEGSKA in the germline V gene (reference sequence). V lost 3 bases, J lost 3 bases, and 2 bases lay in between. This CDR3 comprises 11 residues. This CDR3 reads CSASDTGELFF. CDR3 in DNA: TGCAGTGCTAGCGACACCGGGGAGCTGTTTTTT.

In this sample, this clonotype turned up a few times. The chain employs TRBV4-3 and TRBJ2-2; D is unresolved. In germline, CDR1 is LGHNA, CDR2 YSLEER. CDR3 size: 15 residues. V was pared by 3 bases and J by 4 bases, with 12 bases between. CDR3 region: CASSQETTLTGELFF. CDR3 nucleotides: TGCGCCAGCAGCCAGGAAACTACTCTCACCGGGGAGCTGTTTTTT.

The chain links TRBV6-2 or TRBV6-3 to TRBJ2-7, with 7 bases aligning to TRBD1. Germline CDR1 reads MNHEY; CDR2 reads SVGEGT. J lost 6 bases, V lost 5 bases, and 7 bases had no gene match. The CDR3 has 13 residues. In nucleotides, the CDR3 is TGTGCCAGCAGTAGGGACAGCCGTTTCGAGCAGTACTTC. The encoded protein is CASSRDSRFEQYF.

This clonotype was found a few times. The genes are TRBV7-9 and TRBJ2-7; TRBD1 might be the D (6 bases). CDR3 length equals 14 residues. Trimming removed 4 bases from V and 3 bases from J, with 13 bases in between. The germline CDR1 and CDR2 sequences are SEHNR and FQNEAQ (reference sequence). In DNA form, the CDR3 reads TGTGCCAGCAGCTCCGGGACACTTGGCTACGAGCAGTACTTC. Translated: CASSSGTLGYEQYF.

For the CDR3, the DNA is TGTGCCAGCAGTTACGGCGGGATGTCCTACGGAAACACCATATATTTT. Translating it yields CASSYGGMSYGNTIYF. The V and J genes are TRBV6-2 or TRBV6-3 and TRBJ1-3; D unresolved. Looked up from germline, CDR1 is MNHEY and CDR2 is SVGEGT. This CDR3 has 16 residues. Trimming removed 2 bases from V and 4 bases from J, with 15 bases in between.

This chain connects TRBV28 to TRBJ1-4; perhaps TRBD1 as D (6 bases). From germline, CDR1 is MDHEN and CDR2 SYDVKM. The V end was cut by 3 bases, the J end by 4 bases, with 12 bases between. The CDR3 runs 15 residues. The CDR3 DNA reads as TGTGCCAGCAGTTTGGCCAGGGGAGTTAATGAAAAACTGTTTTTT. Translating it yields CASSLARGVNEKLFF.

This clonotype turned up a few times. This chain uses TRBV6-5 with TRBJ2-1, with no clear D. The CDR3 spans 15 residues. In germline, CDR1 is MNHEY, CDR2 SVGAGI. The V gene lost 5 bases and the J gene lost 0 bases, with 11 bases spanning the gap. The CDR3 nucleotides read TGTGCCAGCAGTCCCGACCGGAGCTCCTACAATGAGCAGTTCTTC. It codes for CASSPDRSSYNEQFF.

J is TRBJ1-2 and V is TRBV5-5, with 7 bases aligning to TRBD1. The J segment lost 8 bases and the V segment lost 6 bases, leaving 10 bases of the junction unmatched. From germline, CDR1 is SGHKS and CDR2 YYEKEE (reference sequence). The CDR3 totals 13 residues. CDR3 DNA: TGTGCCAGCAACCACTGGACAGGCGCAGGCTACACCTTC. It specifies CASNHWTGAGYTF.

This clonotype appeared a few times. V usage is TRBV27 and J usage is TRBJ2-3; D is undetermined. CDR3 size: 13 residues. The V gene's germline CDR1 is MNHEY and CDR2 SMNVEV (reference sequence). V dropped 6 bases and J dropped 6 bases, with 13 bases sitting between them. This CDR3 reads CASSPRSEDTQYF. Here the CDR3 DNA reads TGTGCCAGCAGCCCTAGGTCCGAGGATACGCAGTATTTT.

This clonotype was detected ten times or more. The CDR3 nucleotides read TGTGCCAGTCAAACAGGGATAGAGACCCAGTACTTC. It is translated as CASQTGIETQYF. V and J are TRBV28 and TRBJ2-5, with D possibly being TRBD1 (6 bases). CDR3 size: 12 residues. Germline V gene data show CDR1 as MDHEN and CDR2 as SYDVKM. The V and J ends lost 9 bases and 4 bases respectively, with 12 bases between them.